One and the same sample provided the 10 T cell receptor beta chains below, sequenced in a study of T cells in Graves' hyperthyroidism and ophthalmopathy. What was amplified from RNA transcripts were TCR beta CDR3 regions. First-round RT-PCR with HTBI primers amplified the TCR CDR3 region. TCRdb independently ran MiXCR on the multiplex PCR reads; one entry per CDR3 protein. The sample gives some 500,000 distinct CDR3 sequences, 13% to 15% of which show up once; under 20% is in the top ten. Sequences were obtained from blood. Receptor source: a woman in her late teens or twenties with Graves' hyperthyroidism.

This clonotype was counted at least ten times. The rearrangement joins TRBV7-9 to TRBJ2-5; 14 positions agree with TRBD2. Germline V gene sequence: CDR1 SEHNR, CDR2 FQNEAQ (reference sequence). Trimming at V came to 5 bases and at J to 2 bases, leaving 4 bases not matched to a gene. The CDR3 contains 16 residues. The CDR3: CASSRGTSGRQETQYF. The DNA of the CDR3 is TGTGCCAGCAGCCGAGGGACTAGCGGGAGACAAGAGACCCAGTACTTC. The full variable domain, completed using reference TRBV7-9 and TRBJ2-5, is DTGVSQNPRHKITKRGQNVTFRCDPISEHNRLYWYRQTLGQGPEFLTYFQNEAQLEKSRLLSDRFSAERPKGSFSTLEIQRTEQGDSAMYLCASSRGTSGRQETQYFGPGTRLLVL.

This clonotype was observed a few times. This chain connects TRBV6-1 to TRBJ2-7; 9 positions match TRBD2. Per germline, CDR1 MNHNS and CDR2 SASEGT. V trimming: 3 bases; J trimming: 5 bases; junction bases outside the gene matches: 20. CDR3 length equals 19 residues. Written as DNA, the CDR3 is TGTGCCAGCAGTGAGATGGGACTAGCTGCCGGAGGTTTCATGGACGAGCAGTACTTC. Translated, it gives CASSEMGLAAGGFMDEQYF.

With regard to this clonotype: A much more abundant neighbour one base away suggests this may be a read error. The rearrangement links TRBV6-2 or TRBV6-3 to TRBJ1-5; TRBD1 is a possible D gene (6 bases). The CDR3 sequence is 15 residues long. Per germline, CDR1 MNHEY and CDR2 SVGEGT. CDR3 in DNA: TGTACCAGCAGACTGGACAGTGATAGCAATCAGCCCCAGCATTTT. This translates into CTSRLDSDSNQPQHF.

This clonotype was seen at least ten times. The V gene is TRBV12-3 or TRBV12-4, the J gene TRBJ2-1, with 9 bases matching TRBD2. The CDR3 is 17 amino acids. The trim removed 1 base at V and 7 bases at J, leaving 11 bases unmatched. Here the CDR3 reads CASSLGFAGGRRNEQFF. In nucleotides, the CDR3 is TGTGCCAGCAGTTTAGGGTTTGCGGGGGGGCGAAGGAATGAGCAGTTCTTC.

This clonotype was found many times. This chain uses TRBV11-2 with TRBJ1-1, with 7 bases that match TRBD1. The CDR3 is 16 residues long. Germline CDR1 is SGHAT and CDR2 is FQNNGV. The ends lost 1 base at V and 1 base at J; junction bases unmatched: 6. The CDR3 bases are TGTGCCAGCAGCTTAGGTATTGACAGGGAGAACACTGAAGCTTTCTTT. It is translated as CASSLGIDRENTEAFF. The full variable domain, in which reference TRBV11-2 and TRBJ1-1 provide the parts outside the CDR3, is EAGVAQSPRYKIIEKRQSVAFWCNPISGHATLYWYQQILGQGPKLLIQFQNNGVVDDSQLPKDRFSAERLKGVDSTLKIQPAKLEDSAVYLCASSLGIDRENTEAFFGQGTRLTVV.

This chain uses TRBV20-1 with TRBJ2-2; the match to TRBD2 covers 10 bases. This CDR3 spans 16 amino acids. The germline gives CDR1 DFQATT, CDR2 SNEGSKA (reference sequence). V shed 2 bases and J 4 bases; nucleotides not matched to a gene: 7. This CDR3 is CSARPPSGSGTGELFF. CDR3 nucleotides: TGCAGTGCTAGACCGCCTAGCGGGAGCGGCACCGGGGAGCTGTTTTTT.

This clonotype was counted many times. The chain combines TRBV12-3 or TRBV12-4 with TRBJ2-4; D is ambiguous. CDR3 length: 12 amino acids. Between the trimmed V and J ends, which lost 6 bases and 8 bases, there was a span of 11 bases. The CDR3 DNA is TGTGCCAGCAGGGGGTTCAGAGACATTCAGTACTTC. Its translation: CASRGFRDIQYF.

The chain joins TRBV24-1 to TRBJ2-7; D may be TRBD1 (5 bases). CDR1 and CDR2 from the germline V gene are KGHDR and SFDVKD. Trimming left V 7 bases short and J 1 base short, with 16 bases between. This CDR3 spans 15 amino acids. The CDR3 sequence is CATRINRGTSYEQYV. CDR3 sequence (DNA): TGTGCCACCAGAATTAATAGGGGTACTTCCTACGAGCAGTACGTC.

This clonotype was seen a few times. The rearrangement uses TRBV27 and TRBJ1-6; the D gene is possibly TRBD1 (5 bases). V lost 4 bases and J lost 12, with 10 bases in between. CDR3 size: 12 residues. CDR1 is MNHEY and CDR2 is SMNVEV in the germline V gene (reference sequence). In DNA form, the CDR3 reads TGTGCCAGCAGTTACCCGGGGGGACCCCTCCACTTT. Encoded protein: CASSYPGGPLHF.

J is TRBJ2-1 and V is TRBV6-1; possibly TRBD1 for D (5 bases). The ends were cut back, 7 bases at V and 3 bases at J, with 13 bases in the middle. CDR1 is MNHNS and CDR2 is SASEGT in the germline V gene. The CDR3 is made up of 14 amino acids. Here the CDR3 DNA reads TGTGCCAGCACCGTGCAGGGCTTCTACAATGAGCAGTTCTTC. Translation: CASTVQGFYNEQFF.